This TCR beta chain is drawn from a study of blood T cell repertoires in COVID-19. With regard to this clone: Additional DNA sequences in this sample encode the identical CDR3.

Trimming shortened V by 3 bases and J by 11 bases, and 9 bases separated the two germline ends. The V gene's germline CDR1 is KGHDR and CDR2 SFDVKD. The CDR3 length is 11 residues. TCRdb's table, derived via immunoSEQ multiplex PCR, lists solely in-frame clones and lacks some. The sample includes 150,000 to 200,000 clones, approximately 80% seen only once; the top ten take about an eighth. Sequencing input: PBMCs or T cells enriched from blood (not recorded which). The TCR comes from a woman aged 55 to 70 who had recovered from COVID-19. The chain is built from TRBV24-1 and TRBJ1-1; D unclear. Here the CDR3 reads CATSDGTRAFF. CDR3 coding DNA: TGTGCCACCAGTGATGGTACCCGGGCTTTCTTT.